Below are 32 T cell receptor beta chains sequenced from a single sample in a study of shared clonotypes between healthy human individuals. Assay: immunoSEQ multiplex PCR; the TCRdb copy retains only in-frame clones and omits some. The sample includes over 850,000 clones, 75% to 85% of them seen just once. Sequencing input: memory CD4+ T cells from PBMCs. The subset: CD45RA-negative fraction. These receptors were obtained from a man between 18 and 29 years old in good health. Some clones in this sample may be carry-over from other donors' samples.

This chain joins TRBV6-5 and TRBJ2-5, with 8 bases matching TRBD1. Germline assignment: CDR1 MNHEY and CDR2 SVGAGI. Trimming took 0 bases from V and 3 from J; bases not matched to a gene: 3. This CDR3 contains 15 residues. CDR3 region: CASSYSGQGKETQYF. For the CDR3, the DNA is TGTGCCAGCAGTTACTCCGGACAGGGAAAAGAGACCCAGTACTTC.

The chain recombines TRBV5-4 with TRBJ1-2; 9 bases map to TRBD1. The CDR3 length is 13 residues. The V segment lost 4 bases and the J segment 8 bases; nucleotides outside the gene matches: 6. Germline V gene data show CDR1 as SGHNT and CDR2 as YYREEE (reference sequence). The CDR3 protein is CASSGQGSGGYTF. CDR3 nucleotides: TGTGCCAGCAGCGGACAGGGGAGCGGCGGCTACACCTTC.

This clone was counted once. This chain uses TRBV7-9 with TRBJ2-5, with 8 bases that match TRBD1. Unmatched junction bases numbered 7, after V lost 8 bases and J lost 5 bases. CDR3 length: 13 amino acids. CDR1 and CDR2 (germline): SEHNR, FQNEAQ (reference sequence). The CDR3 spells CASQDRGGETQYF. Here the CDR3 DNA reads TGTGCCAGCCAAGACAGGGGTGGGGAGACCCAGTACTTC.

This clone has only one observation. The chain is built from TRBV29-1 and TRBJ2-7, with 9 bases matching TRBD1. The CDR3 sequence is 13 residues long. With V trimmed by 7 bases and J by 4 bases, 8 bases remained unmatched. Germline assignment: CDR1 SQVTM and CDR2 ANQGSEA. DNA for the CDR3: TGCAGCGCCGCCCGGGACAGGGAATACGAGCAGTACTTC. It translates to CSAARDREYEQYF.

The V call is TRBV5-1, the J call TRBJ1-1; 10 bases are a match to TRBD1. The V gene's germline CDR1 is SGHRS and CDR2 YFSETQ. The CDR3 has 14 amino acids. Trimming took 6 bases from V and 7 from J; bases not matched to a gene: 9. CDR3 sequence: CASKVPGQGSEAFF. The CDR3 region has the DNA TGCGCCAGCAAAGTCCCGGGACAGGGGAGTGAAGCTTTCTTT.

The chain employs TRBV27 and TRBJ2-7; 11 bases agree with TRBD2. J lost 0 bases, V lost 5 bases, and 9 bases had no gene match. CDR3 length equals 17 residues. Germline CDR1 and CDR2: MNHEY and SMNVEV (reference sequence). This chain's CDR3 is CASSPRTSGYYSYEQYF. The CDR3 coding sequence is TGTGCCAGCAGTCCTCGGACTAGCGGGTACTACTCCTACGAGCAGTACTTC.

The chain couples TRBV28 to TRBJ2-1, with D maybe TRBD2 (6 bases). The CDR3 loop spans 13 amino acids. The germline V and J ends were trimmed by 7 bases and 5 bases, with 12 bases remaining between them. Germline-derived CDR1 and CDR2 are MDHEN and SYDVKM. DNA of the CDR3: TGTGCCAGCAAAGGTAGCGGACACAATGAGCAGTTCTTC. Translating it yields CASKGSGHNEQFF.

This chain uses TRBV2 with TRBJ1-5; D is uncertain. CDR3 length: 13 amino acids. V gave up 8 bases and J gave up 5 bases, with 13 bases separating them. In germline, CDR1 is SNHLY, CDR2 FYNNEI. CDR3 sequence reads: CASGLSGDQPQHF. The CDR3 DNA is TGTGCCAGCGGTCTCTCGGGAGATCAGCCCCAGCATTTT.

The chain couples TRBV18 to TRBJ1-1; no reliable D call. Trimming removed 3 bases at V and 0 bases at J, with 5 bases between. The CDR3 covers 13 residues. Germline V lookup: CDR1 KGHSH, CDR2 LQKENI. The CDR3 spells CASSPSLNTEAFF. CDR3 DNA sequence: TGTGCCAGCTCACCGTCCCTGAACACTGAAGCTTTCTTT.

The gene calls are TRBV28 and TRBJ2-5; possibly TRBD1 for D (5 bases). Germline V CDR1 and CDR2: MDHEN, SYDVKM. The CDR3 length is 15 residues. Trimming left V 2 bases short and J 4 bases short, with 14 bases between. CDR3 sequence reads: CASSLVGRVGETQYF. Written as DNA, the CDR3 is TGTGCCAGCAGTTTAGTGGGCAGGGTTGGAGAGACCCAGTACTTC.

The CDR3: CASREVPTNYGYTF. The CDR3 coding sequence is TGCGCCAGCAGAGAAGTCCCGACTAACTATGGCTACACCTTC. The chain links TRBV5-1 to TRBJ1-2; D is undetermined. The ends were cut back, 5 bases at V and 0 bases at J, with 11 bases in the middle. The CDR3 contains 14 residues. Germline-derived CDR1 and CDR2 are SGHRS and YFSETQ. Full variable domain (missing parts from reference TRBV5-1 and TRBJ1-2): KAGVTQTPRYLIKTRGQQVTLSCSPISGHRSVSWYQQTPGQGLQFLFEYFSETQRNKGNFPGRFSGRQFSNSRSEMNVSTLELGDSALYLCASREVPTNYGYTFGSGTRLTVV.

This rearrangement joins TRBV29-1 to TRBJ2-3; D might be TRBD1 (5 bases). Germline V gene lookup returns CDR1 SQVTM and CDR2 ANQGSEA. This CDR3 is 14 amino acids long. V lost 1 base and J 2 bases, leaving 10 bases between the germline ends. CDR3 DNA sequence: TGCAGCGTTGAAGGGGGCAGGAACACAGATACGCAGTATTTT. Protein: CSVEGGRNTDTQYF.

The chain is built from TRBV6-5 and TRBJ2-7; 11 bases match TRBD2. J lost 3 bases, V lost 5 bases, and 6 bases had no gene match. The CDR3 totals 15 residues. CDR1 is MNHEY, CDR2 SVGAGI, per germline. The CDR3 coding sequence is TGTGCCAGCAGTCGCGGCCTAGCGGGAGGCTACGAGCAGTACTTC. Translating it yields CASSRGLAGGYEQYF.

This clone came up a few times. The chain combines TRBV18 with TRBJ2-2; 14 bases are a match to TRBD2. The CDR3 extends over 18 amino acids. CDR1 KGHSH and CDR2 LQKENI come from the germline V gene. V lost 3 bases to trimming and J lost 7 bases; unmatched junction nucleotides: 10. In DNA form, the CDR3 reads TGTGCCAGCTCACCTGCCCAGGGACTAGCGGGAGTTTTCGGGGAGCTGTTTTTT. This codes for CASSPAQGLAGVFGELFF.

CDR3 amino acids: CASRLTASSYNEQFF. CDR3 coding DNA: TGCGCCAGCAGGCTGACGGCCAGCTCCTACAATGAGCAGTTCTTC. This chain joins TRBV5-1 and TRBJ2-1; D not certain. The germline V gene has CDR1 SGHRS and CDR2 YFSETQ. V lost 5 bases, J lost 0 bases, and 12 bases lay in between. The CDR3 covers 15 residues. The variable domain in full, completed from reference TRBV5-1 and TRBJ2-1, reads KAGVTQTPRYLIKTRGQQVTLSCSPISGHRSVSWYQQTPGQGLQFLFEYFSETQRNKGNFPGRFSGRQFSNSRSEMNVSTLELGDSALYLCASRLTASSYNEQFFGPGTRLTVL.

This clone was seen only a few times. The chain carries TRBV30 and TRBJ2-2, with unresolved D. Germline loops: CDR1 GTSNPN, CDR2 SVGIG (reference sequence). This CDR3 contains 11 residues. V lost 3 bases to trimming and J lost 4 bases, with 3 bases between them. The DNA for the CDR3 is TGTGCCTGGAGGATCACCGGGGAGCTGTTTTTT. Translated, it gives CAWRITGELFF.

The V call is TRBV5-1, the J call TRBJ2-3; 11 bases align to TRBD1. CDR1 SGHRS and CDR2 YFSETQ come from the germline V gene. The CDR3 extends over 16 amino acids. Losses at the gene ends were 2 bases for V and 6 bases for J; bases not matched to a gene: 8. CDR3 amino acids: CASSFLGQGGSDTQYF. The CDR3 bases are TGCGCCAGCAGCTTCCTGGGACAGGGGGGGTCGGATACGCAGTATTTT.

This sequence joins TRBV19 and TRBJ1-3, with D unresolved. Trimming left V 7 bases short and J 4 bases short, with 17 bases between. There are 15 residues in the CDR3. Germline V gene lookup returns CDR1 LNHDA and CDR2 SQIVND (reference sequence). The CDR3 reads CASTSTGPLGNTIYF. CDR3 in DNA: TGTGCCAGTACCTCAACCGGGCCGCTCGGAAACACCATATATTTT.

Here the CDR3 reads CASRRQGTNTGELFF. CDR3 DNA sequence: TGTGCCAGCAGACGCCAGGGAACTAACACCGGGGAGCTGTTTTTT. The V call is TRBV27, the J call TRBJ2-2; possible D gene TRBD1, 5 bases. The germline V gene has CDR1 MNHEY and CDR2 SMNVEV (reference sequence). The length of the CDR3 is 15 residues. The V end lost 6 bases, the J end lost 2 bases, and 13 bases lay between the germline ends.

The genes are TRBV18 and TRBJ1-1, with 7 bases aligning to TRBD1. Losses at the gene ends were 3 bases for V and 3 bases for J; bases not matched to a gene: 4. This CDR3 spans 14 amino acids. The germline V gene has CDR1 KGHSH and CDR2 LQKENI. CDR3 protein: CASSPRQGDTEAFF. Here the CDR3 DNA reads TGTGCCAGCTCACCGCGGCAGGGGGACACTGAAGCTTTCTTT.

This sequence joins TRBV5-4 and TRBJ2-1, with D perhaps TRBD1 (7 bases). V was shortened by 0 bases and J by 4 bases, with 14 bases between the two germline ends. Germline V CDR1 and CDR2: SGHNT, YYREEE (reference sequence). The CDR3 spans 16 residues. CDR3 sequence: CASSLGQGGSYNEQFF. CDR3 in DNA: TGTGCCAGCAGCTTGGGGCAGGGGGGTTCTTACAATGAGCAGTTCTTC.

V usage is TRBV28 and J usage is TRBJ2-1; TRBD2 aligns across 10 bases. CDR3 size: 17 residues. Per germline, CDR1 MDHEN and CDR2 SYDVKM. V was clipped by 5 bases and J by 2 bases; unmatched bases: 9. The CDR3 is CASSPSGSASPYNEQFF. CDR3 coding DNA: TGTGCCAGCAGTCCTAGCGGGAGTGCCTCTCCCTACAATGAGCAGTTCTTC. The whole variable domain, filled in from reference TRBV28 and TRBJ2-1, reads DVKVTQSSRYLVKRTGEKVFLECVQDMDHENMFWYRQDPGLGLRLIYFSYDVKMKEKGDIPEGYSVSREKKERFSLILESASTNQTSMYLCASSPSGSASPYNEQFFGPGTRLTVL.

V gene TRBV9 combines with J gene TRBJ2-3, with D possibly TRBD1 on 7 matching bases. This CDR3 is 13 amino acids long. Between the trimmed V and J ends, which lost 4 bases and 6 bases, there was a span of 12 bases. CDR1 is SGDLS, CDR2 YYNGEE, per germline. In DNA, the CDR3 is TGTGCCAGCAGCCCAGGGGGGCTGGATACGCAGTATTTT. The encoded protein is CASSPGGLDTQYF.

This clone was recorded once. V and J are TRBV28 and TRBJ1-5, with D perhaps matching TRBD1 (6 bases). Germline CDR1 is MDHEN and CDR2 is SYDVKM. The V and J ends lost 7 bases and 4 bases respectively, with 17 bases between them. The CDR3 runs 15 residues. As DNA, the CDR3 is TGTGCCAGCACCCAGGGGTATTACAAGAATCAGCCCCAGCATTTT. Translating gives CASTQGYYKNQPQHF.

This clone was recorded a few times. The rearrangement links TRBV5-6 to TRBJ1-1; TRBD1 might be the D (6 bases). Trimming stripped 4 bases from V and 6 bases from J, with 16 bases between. Germline CDR1 is SGHDT and CDR2 is YYEEEE. The CDR3 sequence is 14 residues long. CDR3: CASSVARGVAEAFF. DNA for the CDR3: TGTGCCAGCAGCGTGGCCAGGGGAGTGGCTGAAGCTTTCTTT.

This clone occurred once. V gene TRBV11-2 combines with J gene TRBJ1-6; D uncertain. This CDR3 comprises 14 residues. The germline CDR1 and CDR2 sequences are SGHAT and FQNNGV. The V end was cut by 5 bases, the J end by 9 bases, with 14 bases between. This chain's CDR3 is CASSRTSWGSPLHF. As DNA, the CDR3 is TGTGCCAGCAGCCGGACGTCCTGGGGTTCACCCCTCCACTTT.

The chain uses TRBV10-1 and TRBJ2-5, with 8 bases matching TRBD1. The CDR3 runs to 14 residues. Germline V gene data show CDR1 as WNHNN and CDR2 as SYGVQD (reference sequence). Trimming took 5 bases from V and 5 from J; bases not matched to a gene: 7. The CDR3 loop reads CASSMDRDGETQYF. CDR3 bases: TGCGCCAGCAGTATGGACAGGGATGGGGAGACCCAGTACTTC.

This clone was observed once. The chain links TRBV5-1 to TRBJ1-1; 7 positions match TRBD1. The length of the CDR3 is 13 residues. Trimming removed 0 bases from V and 6 bases from J; junction bases left unmatched: 2. Germline assignment: CDR1 SGHRS and CDR2 YFSETQ. CDR3 sequence (DNA): TGCGCCAGCAGCTTGGACAGGGGAGCTGAAGCTTTCTTT. It specifies CASSLDRGAEAFF.

J is TRBJ1-2 and V is TRBV7-2; D perhaps matches TRBD1 (6 bases). V lost 4 bases and J lost 2, with 14 bases in between. Germline CDR1 reads SGHTA; CDR2 reads FQGNSA. This CDR3 is 15 amino acids long. Written as DNA, the CDR3 is TGTGCCAGCAGCTCGCCTCGGACAGCAAACTATGGCTACACCTTC. Translating it yields CASSSPRTANYGYTF.

The J gene is TRBJ2-1, the V gene TRBV5-4; D is unclear. CDR3 length: 12 residues. Trimming removed 0 bases from V and 9 bases from J, with 7 bases in between. Germline V gives CDR1 SGHNT, CDR2 YYREEE (reference sequence). CDR3 nucleotides: TGTGCCAGCAGCTTGGTTTTGGGTGAGCAGTTCTTC. This gives the protein CASSLVLGEQFF.

The chain uses TRBV28 and TRBJ2-7, with D possibly matching TRBD1 (6 bases). V lost 6 bases and J lost 4, with 13 bases in between. The CDR3 runs 13 residues. CDR1 and CDR2 (germline): MDHEN, SYDVKM. Here the CDR3 DNA reads TGTGCCAGCAGAGGACAGCCTCGGTACGAGCAGTACTTC. Translation: CASRGQPRYEQYF.

The chain recombines TRBV7-8 with TRBJ2-7; 7 positions agree with TRBD1. The CDR3 is 15 residues long. In germline, CDR1 is SGHVS, CDR2 FQNEAQ. V shed 1 base, J shed 3 bases, and the junction held 6 bases outside the gene matches. The CDR3 DNA reads TGTGCCAGCAGCTTAGGATGGGGACAGATCTACGAGCAGTACTTC. Its translation: CASSLGWGQIYEQYF.